The clone carrying this TCR beta chain was observed a single time. Its matching antigen is unknown. Vbeta (60) and Jbeta (13) primers were used in the PCR. Sequencing used immunoSEQ multiplex PCR; TCRdb keeps in-frame clones, though not all of them. The sample records roughly 180,000 clones, about 69% being singletons. The data are from a study of cytomegalovirus exposure and HLA in healthy donors. Across the whole study: Assignment to the Caucasian-associated ancestry cluster applied to more than 75% of the approximately 360 genotyped donors.

From germline, CDR1 is GTSNPN and CDR2 SVGIG (reference sequence). This CDR3 region has 15 residues. The J segment lost 6 bases and the V segment lost 4 bases, leaving 10 bases of the junction unmatched. Study-level points and caveats: Cytomegalovirus association was listed for 170 or so TCR beta chains. Analyzed later, association rates of TCRs varied across HLA loci, with DRB1 most and HLA-C fewest.

The clonotype comes from a male donor in good health and CMV-seronegative. Sequences were obtained from PBMCs. The chain joins TRBV30 to TRBJ2-7; 12 nucleotides match TRBD1. Here the CDR3 reads CAWTPRGQGASEQYF. Here the CDR3 DNA reads TGTGCCTGGACCCCGCGGGGACAGGGGGCGTCCGAGCAGTACTTC.